The 32 T cell receptor beta chains listed next were all sequenced from one sample in a study of OX40 agonist ivuxolimab in advanced cancers. Method: immunoSEQ multiplex PCR; TCRdb's copy keeps in-frame clones and lacks some. The sample lists fewer than 85,000 clones, 65% to 90% occurring once. The specimen was CD4+ or CD8+ T cells sorted from blood, collected in a trial of the OX40 agonist ivuxolimab. These TCRs come from an adult with an advanced solid tumor such as melanoma, head and neck, liver or kidney cancer.

This clone has only one observation. CDR3 sequence reads: CASSQDPRGYGYTF. The CDR3 DNA reads TGCGCCAGCAGCCAAGATCCCAGGGGCTATGGCTACACCTTC. V gene TRBV4-3 combines with J gene TRBJ1-2; possible D gene TRBD1, 6 bases. The germline CDR1 and CDR2 sequences are LGHNA and YSLEER. V lost 0 bases, J lost 4 bases, and 9 bases lay in between. The CDR3 contains 14 residues.

CDR3 coding DNA: TGCAGTGTTGCAGAGGATACGCAGTATTTT. Amino acid sequence: CSVAEDTQYF. The gene calls are TRBV20-1 and TRBJ2-3; D remains ambiguous. The CDR3 runs 10 residues. Germline V gene data show CDR1 as DFQATT and CDR2 as SNEGSKA (reference sequence). The V end was cut by 7 bases, the J end by 6 bases, with 8 bases between.

The chain employs TRBV6-5 and TRBJ2-2; TRBD1 might be the D (5 bases). Per the germline V gene, CDR1 is MNHEY and CDR2 is SVGAGI. V gave up 3 bases and J gave up 4 bases, with 12 bases separating them. CDR3 size: 15 residues. The chain's CDR3 is CASSYLGHVTGELFF. CDR3 in DNA: TGTGCCAGCAGTTATTTGGGGCATGTCACCGGGGAGCTGTTTTTT.

This sequence joins TRBV15 and TRBJ1-1; D gene uncertain. Trimming removed 6 bases at V and 2 bases at J, with 4 bases between. The CDR3 length is 11 residues. CDR1 and CDR2 (germline): LNHNV, YYDKDF (reference sequence). For the CDR3, the DNA is TGTGCCACCAGAACCAACACTGAAGCTTTCTTT. It yields the protein CATRTNTEAFF.

The rearrangement uses TRBV28 and TRBJ1-3, with TRBD1 as a possible D gene (5 bases). Germline assignment: CDR1 MDHEN and CDR2 SYDVKM. Trimming pared 2 bases from V and 4 bases from J, leaving 9 bases between. The CDR3 extends over 14 amino acids. CDR3 amino acids: CASSLTGDGNTIYF. The DNA of the CDR3 is TGTGCCAGCAGTTTAACGGGGGACGGAAACACCATATATTTT.

The rearrangement joins TRBV27 to TRBJ1-1; weak D call: TRBD1 (6 bases). This CDR3 region has 12 residues. Germline assignment: CDR1 MNHEY and CDR2 SMNVEV (reference sequence). Trimming stripped 6 bases from V and 4 bases from J, with 9 bases between. Here the CDR3 DNA reads TGTGCCAGCAGCGACAGGTTCACTGAAGCTTTCTTT. Protein product: CASSDRFTEAFF.

Here the CDR3 DNA reads TGTGCCAGCAGGCCGGTTGGGGTGGGAGGCTACACCTTC. Amino acids: CASRPVGVGGYTF. The J gene is TRBJ1-2, the V gene TRBV7-8; D is unclear. The ends were cut back, 6 bases at V and 8 bases at J, with 16 bases in the middle. CDR3 length: 13 amino acids. Germline V gene data show CDR1 as SGHVS and CDR2 as FQNEAQ.

This sequence joins TRBV15 and TRBJ2-6; no definite D call. CDR1 LNHNV and CDR2 YYDKDF come from the germline V gene (reference sequence). This CDR3 has 14 amino acids. Trimming cost V 8 bases and J 0 bases, with 8 bases left between them. The CDR3 sequence is CATSRISGANVLTF. DNA for the CDR3: TGTGCCACCTCCCGTATCTCTGGGGCCAACGTCCTGACTTTC. Full variable domain (remainder filled in from reference TRBV15 and TRBJ2-6): DAMVIQNPRYQVTQFGKPVTLSCSQTLNHNVMYWYQQKSSQAPKLLFHYYDKDFNNEADTPDNFQSRRPNTSFCFLDIRSPGLGDTAMYLCATSRISGANVLTFGAGSRLTVL.

The rearrangement uses TRBV6-6 and TRBJ1-3; the D is unclear. This CDR3 spans 14 amino acids. The V end was cut by 6 bases, the J end by 3 bases, with 12 bases between. From germline, CDR1 is MNHNY and CDR2 SVGAGI (reference sequence). For the CDR3, the DNA is TGTGCCAGCAGCCTTGGAGTTCGTGGAAACACCATATATTTT. Amino acids: CASSLGVRGNTIYF.

The chain is built from TRBV6-5 and TRBJ2-7; no clear D gene. V was pared by 0 bases and J by 6 bases, with 9 bases between. The V gene's germline CDR1 is MNHEY and CDR2 SVGAGI. The length of the CDR3 is 13 residues. The CDR3 spells CASSYSIRTEQYF. The CDR3 coding sequence is TGTGCCAGCAGTTACTCGATTCGGACCGAGCAGTACTTC.

The chain is built from TRBV18 and TRBJ2-1; TRBD2 aligns across 7 bases. The CDR3 is 15 amino acids. V trimming: 3 bases; J trimming: 1 base; junction bases outside the gene matches: 3. In germline, CDR1 is KGHSH, CDR2 LQKENI. The CDR3 here is CASSPGLVSYNEQFF. As DNA, the CDR3 is TGTGCCAGCTCACCCGGACTAGTTTCCTACAATGAGCAGTTCTTC.

The V and J genes are TRBV4-2 and TRBJ2-7, with 10 bases lining up with TRBD1. The CDR3 spans 15 residues. Losses at the gene ends were 1 base for V and 4 bases for J; bases not matched to a gene: 4. Germline values: CDR1 LGHNA, CDR2 YNFKEQ. The DNA of the CDR3 is TGTGCCAGCAGCCAAGGGACAGGGGGGTTGTACGAGCAGTACTTC. It yields the protein CASSQGTGGLYEQYF.

The chain joins TRBV19 to TRBJ2-7; the D gene is possibly TRBD1 (6 bases). Trimming pared 6 bases from V and 3 bases from J, leaving 18 bases between. Germline CDR1 is LNHDA and CDR2 is SQIVND (reference sequence). There are 15 residues in the CDR3. CDR3 sequence: CASRQTTGVNYEQYF. The DNA of the CDR3 is TGTGCCAGTAGGCAGACGACAGGCGTAAACTACGAGCAGTACTTC.

The chain has TRBV30 and TRBJ1-3, with a tentative D call TRBD1 (5 bases). V lost 4 bases and J lost 1, with 11 bases in between. Per the germline V gene, CDR1 is GTSNPN and CDR2 is SVGIG (reference sequence). There are 14 residues in the CDR3. For the CDR3, the DNA is TGTGCCTGGAAGCTAGGGGCATCTGGAAACACCATATATTTT. Translating gives CAWKLGASGNTIYF.

In its sample, this clone was seen once. The V gene is TRBV15, the J gene TRBJ1-5; the D gene is possibly TRBD1 (6 bases). Trimming pared 3 bases from V and 3 bases from J, leaving 18 bases between. The CDR3 is 17 amino acids. Germline CDR1 is LNHNV and CDR2 is YYDKDF (reference sequence). CDR3 in amino acids: CATSSDSGDGYNQPQHF. CDR3 DNA sequence: TGTGCCACCAGCAGTGACTCAGGGGACGGCTACAATCAGCCCCAGCATTTT. The variable domain in full, with the rest retrieved from reference TRBV15 and TRBJ1-5, is DAMVIQNPRYQVTQFGKPVTLSCSQTLNHNVMYWYQQKSSQAPKLLFHYYDKDFNNEADTPDNFQSRRPNTSFCFLDIRSPGLGDTAMYLCATSSDSGDGYNQPQHFGDGTRLSIL.

The chain combines TRBV14 with TRBJ2-7; 9 nucleotides line up with TRBD1. The CDR3 extends over 15 amino acids. The trim removed 0 bases at V and 0 bases at J, leaving 0 bases unmatched. CDR1 and CDR2 from the germline V gene are SGHDN and FVKESK. The DNA for the CDR3 is TGTGCCAGCAGCCAAGAGACAGGGGGCTCCTACGAGCAGTACTTC. This translates into CASSQETGGSYEQYF.

The table lists this clone with a few counts. This sample includes further DNA sequences coding for the same CDR3. The chain uses TRBV7-2 and TRBJ2-7; perhaps D is TRBD1 or TRBD2 (5 bases each). Germline assignment: CDR1 SGHTA and CDR2 FQGNSA. The CDR3 consists of 15 residues. The V end was cut by 0 bases, the J end by 2 bases, with 11 bases between. CDR3 region: CASSLARDPAYEQYF. CDR3 DNA: TGTGCCAGCAGCTTAGCCAGGGACCCCGCCTACGAGCAGTACTTC.

The V and J genes are TRBV14 and TRBJ2-1, with D possibly being TRBD1 or TRBD2 (5 bases each). CDR3 length equals 16 residues. Looked up from germline, CDR1 is SGHDN and CDR2 is FVKESK. V lost 7 bases to trimming and J lost 5 bases, with 21 bases between them. Here the CDR3 reads CASTPTGAGRNNEQFF. Written as DNA, the CDR3 is TGTGCCAGCACCCCCACCGGGGCAGGGAGAAACAATGAGCAGTTCTTC.

V is TRBV15 and J is TRBJ2-4; maybe TRBD2 (7 bases). There are 13 residues in the CDR3. Germline CDR1 LNHNV, CDR2 YYDKDF (reference sequence). Between the trimmed V and J ends, which lost 8 bases and 4 bases, there was a span of 12 bases. CDR3 protein: CATGGGGKNIQYF. The CDR3 coding sequence is TGTGCCACCGGGGGGGGCGGTAAAAACATTCAGTACTTC.

The chain carries TRBV28 and TRBJ1-5, with 10 bases identical to TRBD1. The trim removed 5 bases at V and 9 bases at J, leaving 19 bases unmatched. Germline loops: CDR1 MDHEN, CDR2 SYDVKM. This CDR3 is 18 amino acids long. The CDR3 DNA reads as TGTGCCAGCAGTACGTCCCGGGACAGGGGTCGGGGGGTTGGGCCCCAGCATTTT. Translation gives CASSTSRDRGRGVGPQHF.

The chain combines TRBV7-2 with TRBJ2-7, with no clear D. The CDR3 has 14 amino acids. V shed 8 bases and J shed 5 bases, with 19 bases lying between them. Germline CDR1 is SGHTA and CDR2 is FQGNSA. As DNA, the CDR3 is TGTGCCAGCGGCCAACCGGAAGGGTTCCACGAGCAGTACTTC. This gives the protein CASGQPEGFHEQYF.

CDR3 residues: CASSLAHTGRRNTEAFF. In nucleotides, the CDR3 is TGTGCCAGCAGCTTAGCCCATACCGGACGGAGGAACACTGAAGCTTTCTTT. The V call is TRBV11-2, the J call TRBJ1-1, with D uncertain. In germline, CDR1 is SGHAT, CDR2 FQNNGV. Between the trimmed V and J ends, which lost 1 base and 1 base, there was a span of 16 bases. There are 17 residues in the CDR3.

The chain joins TRBV19 to TRBJ2-5; the match to TRBD2 covers 10 bases. This CDR3 comprises 17 residues. Trimming at V came to 4 bases and at J to 2 bases, leaving 10 bases not matched to a gene. Germline assignment: CDR1 LNHDA and CDR2 SQIVND (reference sequence). The CDR3 here is CASSTLWTSGSQETQYF. The CDR3, as DNA: TGTGCCAGTAGTACGCTCTGGACTAGCGGATCACAAGAGACCCAGTACTTC. The entire variable domain, with the rest obtained from reference TRBV19 and TRBJ2-5, is as follows: DGGITQSPKYLFRKEGQNVTLSCEQNLNHDAMYWYRQDPGQGLRLIYYSQIVNDFQKGDIAEGYSVSREKKESFPLTVTSAQKNPTAFYLCASSTLWTSGSQETQYFGPGTRLLVL.

The rearrangement uses TRBV5-6 and TRBJ1-5; 8 bases align to TRBD1. Trimming at V came to 3 bases and at J to 4 bases, leaving 12 bases not matched to a gene. The CDR3 is 17 amino acids. The germline V gene encodes CDR1 SGHDT and CDR2 YYEEEE. CDR3 DNA sequence: TGTGCCAGCAGCTCCCTCGCCGGGACAGGTCTGAATCAGCCCCAGCATTTT. Its protein is CASSSLAGTGLNQPQHF.

This clone was seen only once. The chain couples TRBV10-3 to TRBJ1-5; the D gene is possibly TRBD1 (6 bases). The V end lost 10 bases, the J end lost 4 bases, and 14 bases lay between the germline ends. This CDR3 is built from 13 residues. CDR1 is ENHRY and CDR2 is SYGVKD in the germline V gene. CDR3 amino acids: CATAGQTNQPQHF. Written as DNA, the CDR3 is TGTGCCACCGCAGGACAGACAAATCAGCCCCAGCATTTT.

The rearrangement uses TRBV13 and TRBJ1-3; D is possibly TRBD1 (5 bases). V was clipped by 6 bases and J by 0 bases, with 12 bases between them. CDR1 PRHDT and CDR2 FYEKMQ come from the germline V gene (reference sequence). This CDR3 has 15 residues. The CDR3 coding sequence is TGTGCCAGCAGGGTTGACGGGGGCTCTGGAAACACCATATATTTT. Amino acid sequence: CASRVDGGSGNTIYF.

The rearrangement uses TRBV28 and TRBJ1-2, with D perhaps matching TRBD1 (5 bases). Germline CDR1 and CDR2: MDHEN and SYDVKM. This CDR3 has 16 amino acids. Trimming took 3 bases from V and 5 from J, leaving 19 bases between them. The CDR3 sequence is CASSFGGRAFAYGYTF. As DNA, the CDR3 is TGTGCCAGCAGTTTCGGGGGACGGGCGTTTGCTTATGGCTACACCTTC.

The rearrangement links TRBV7-9 to TRBJ2-7, with a weak D call TRBD1 (6 bases). Germline V lookup: CDR1 SEHNR, CDR2 FQNEAQ (reference sequence). Trimming removed 6 bases from V and 5 bases from J, with 17 bases in between. CDR3 length equals 14 residues. The DNA of the CDR3 is TGTGCCAGCAGAAAGGGACATACTGACGACGAGCAGTACTTC. This gives the protein CASRKGHTDDEQYF.

The V call is TRBV7-8, the J call TRBJ1-5; perhaps TRBD1 as D (5 bases). The germline CDR1 and CDR2 sequences are SGHVS and FQNEAQ. The germline V and J ends were trimmed by 5 bases and 1 base, with 18 bases remaining between them. The CDR3 runs to 17 residues. The CDR3 DNA follows: TGTGCCAGCAGCACAACGGGACCCCCGAGGAGCAATCAGCCCCAGCATTTT. Translating gives CASSTTGPPRSNQPQHF. The variable domain in full, completed from reference TRBV7-8 and TRBJ1-5, reads GAGVSQSPRYKVAKRGQDVALRCDPISGHVSLFWYQQALGQGPEFLTYFQNEAQLDKSGLPSDRFFAERPEGSVSTLKIQRTQQEDSAVYLCASSTTGPPRSNQPQHFGDGTRLSIL.

This chain uses TRBV27 with TRBJ1-2; D possibly corresponds to TRBD1 (6 bases). V lost 4 bases, J lost 1 base, and 13 bases lay in between. Germline V lookup: CDR1 MNHEY, CDR2 SMNVEV (reference sequence). There are 15 residues in the CDR3. The CDR3 spells CASSSTGSSNYGYTF. The CDR3 nucleotides are TGTGCCAGCAGTTCAACAGGGAGTAGTAACTATGGCTACACCTTC.

The rearrangement uses TRBV15 and TRBJ1-1; D unresolved. The germline CDR1 and CDR2 sequences are LNHNV and YYDKDF (reference sequence). With 0 bases removed from V and 5 bases from J, the gap between germline ends came to 7 bases. The CDR3 runs to 13 residues. CDR3 nucleotides: TGTGCCACCAGCAGAGATCTCGGAACTGAAGCTTTCTTT. Translation gives CATSRDLGTEAFF.

The rearrangement joins TRBV4-2 to TRBJ2-3; TRBD2 is a possible D gene (6 bases). The germline V gene has CDR1 LGHNA and CDR2 YNFKEQ. Between the trimmed V and J ends, which lost 2 bases and 0 bases, there was a span of 12 bases. The CDR3 runs 16 residues. DNA of the CDR3: TGTGCCAGCAGCCAAAGGGACGGGAGAAGCACAGATACGCAGTATTTT. Amino acids: CASSQRDGRSTDTQYF.